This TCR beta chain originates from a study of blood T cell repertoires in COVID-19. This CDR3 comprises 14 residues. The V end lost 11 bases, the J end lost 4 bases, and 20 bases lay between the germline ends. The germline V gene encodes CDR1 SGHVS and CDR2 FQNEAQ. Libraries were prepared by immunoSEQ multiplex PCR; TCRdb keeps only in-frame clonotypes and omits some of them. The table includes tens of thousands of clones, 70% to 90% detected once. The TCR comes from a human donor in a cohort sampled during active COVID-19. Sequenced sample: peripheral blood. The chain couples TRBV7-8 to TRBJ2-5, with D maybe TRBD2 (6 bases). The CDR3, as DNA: TGTGCCTCTCAGGCGGGGAGCTTGGGAGAGACCCAGTACTTC. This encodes CASQAGSLGETQYF.